Here is one T cell receptor beta chain with its context. The sample comes from a study of blood T cell repertoires in COVID-19. Study details: Acute and convalescent COVID-19 specimens originated in the United States, Italy and Spain.

Per the germline V gene, CDR1 is SGHNT and CDR2 is YYREEE (reference sequence). The CDR3 contains 14 residues. The V and J ends lost 3 bases and 6 bases respectively, with 16 bases between them. As originally analysed: Amplification from reference gene primers served as the basis for estimated nucleated cell counts. Sequenced by immunoSEQ multiplex PCR; TCRdb stores in-frame clones only, minus some. V and J calls and clone size follow that table, whereas D and trimming were derived from the DNA. The sample has approximately 330,000 clones, around 87% seen once. The genes are TRBV5-4 and TRBJ2-7, with D tentatively TRBD2 (6 bases). Material: peripheral blood. This TCR derives from a middle-aged woman with COVID-19, enrolled during active disease. DNA of the CDR3: TGTGCCAGCAGCTCGGGACTTACTATGGGCGAGCAGTACTTC. Its translation: CASSSGLTMGEQYF. The full variable domain, with the rest looked up from reference TRBV5-4 and TRBJ2-7, is ETGVTQSPTHLIKTRGQQVTLRCSSQSGHNTVSWYQQALGQGPQFIFQYYREEENGRGNFPPRFSGLQFPNYSSELNVNALELDDSALYLCASSSGLTMGEQYFGPGTRLTVT.